These 20 T cell receptor beta chains originate from one sample sequenced in a study of PD-L1 blockade in urothelial cancer. Time point meaning: peripheral blood 6 weeks after treatment start. Assay used: immunoSEQ multiplex PCR; TCRdb lists only in-frame clones, some missing. Among some 120,000 clones listed, 80% to 90% were seen once. This material consisted of PBMCs, taken around atezolizumab (anti-PD-L1) treatment. These receptor sequences come from a man between 60 and 75 years old with urothelial cancer.

The V and J genes are TRBV5-1 and TRBJ2-2, with TRBD1 matching 7 bases. V trimming: 0 bases; J trimming: 4 bases; junction bases outside the gene matches: 0. Germline V gene sequence: CDR1 SGHRS, CDR2 YFSETQ. The CDR3 contains 14 residues. The CDR3 loop reads CASSLDRGTGELFF. CDR3 nucleotides: TGCGCCAGCAGCTTGGACAGGGGCACCGGGGAGCTGTTTTTT.

The chain combines TRBV5-1 with TRBJ2-7; 7 nucleotides line up with TRBD2. The V segment lost 0 bases and the J segment 2 bases; nucleotides outside the gene matches: 8. The CDR3 is 16 amino acids. Germline CDR1 reads SGHRS; CDR2 reads YFSETQ. CDR3 DNA sequence: TGCGCCAGCAGCTTGGCCCCGACTAGCAACCCCTACGAGCAGTACTTC. Translating gives CASSLAPTSNPYEQYF.

The CDR3 region has the DNA TGCGCCAGCAGCTTGCTTTTCAGGGAGAACACTGAAGCTTTCTTT. Its protein is CASSLLFRENTEAFF. The gene calls are TRBV5-1 and TRBJ1-1, with a weak D call TRBD1 (5 bases). With 1 base removed from V and 1 base from J, the gap between germline ends came to 11 bases. The CDR3 contains 15 residues. CDR1 and CDR2 (germline): SGHRS, YFSETQ.

The chain uses TRBV19 and TRBJ1-5; 8 nucleotides line up with TRBD1. The CDR3 contains 13 residues. Trimming cost V 8 bases and J 6 bases; bases outside gene matches: 6. Germline values: CDR1 LNHDA, CDR2 SQIVND (reference sequence). CDR3 sequence: CASAQGAGQPQHF. The CDR3 coding sequence is TGTGCCAGTGCTCAGGGGGCTGGTCAGCCCCAGCATTTT.

The chain has TRBV11-3 and TRBJ1-1; 7 bases match TRBD1. This CDR3 comprises 15 residues. Germline lookup yields CDR1 SGHNT and CDR2 YENEEA. V trimming: 7 bases; J trimming: 3 bases; junction bases outside the gene matches: 11. The CDR3 DNA sequence: TGTGCCAGCATTCATTCAACGGACAGGTACACTGAAGCTTTCTTT. Its translation is CASIHSTDRYTEAFF.

The CDR3 sequence: CASSLGRRGLSYEQYF. DNA of the CDR3: TGCGCCAGCAGCTTGGGTCGGCGGGGTTTATCCTACGAGCAGTACTTC. This chain joins TRBV5-1 and TRBJ2-7, with D maybe TRBD2 (6 bases). V was cut by 0 bases and J by 1 base, with 14 bases left in between. Germline lookup yields CDR1 SGHRS and CDR2 YFSETQ. The CDR3 spans 16 residues.

This chain connects TRBV27 to TRBJ2-7, with 10 bases matching TRBD2. V gave up 5 bases and J gave up 2 bases; unmatched junction bases: 3. Germline CDR1 and CDR2: MNHEY and SMNVEV (reference sequence). There are 14 residues in the CDR3. Here the CDR3 DNA reads TGTGCCAGCAGTACGGGACTAGCGACCTACGAGCAGTACTTC. Encoded protein: CASSTGLATYEQYF.

V usage is TRBV28 and J usage is TRBJ1-1; D is possibly TRBD1 (6 bases). V was clipped by 4 bases and J by 0 bases, with 15 bases between them. The CDR3 covers 16 residues. In germline, CDR1 is MDHEN, CDR2 SYDVKM. The CDR3 coding sequence is TGTGCCAGCAGTTCGCCACAGGGAGCCATGAACACTGAAGCTTTCTTT. Its protein is CASSSPQGAMNTEAFF.

The V gene is TRBV2, the J gene TRBJ1-5; maybe TRBD1 (6 bases). The V gene lost 7 bases and the J gene lost 1 base, with 14 bases spanning the gap. Germline CDR1 reads SNHLY; CDR2 reads FYNNEI. This CDR3 spans 15 amino acids. The CDR3 is CASTRGGGSNQPQHF. CDR3 nucleotides: TGTGCCAGCACCCGAGGGGGGGGAAGCAATCAGCCCCAGCATTTT.

The chain couples TRBV7-2 to TRBJ2-7, with TRBD1 matching 9 bases. The CDR3 totals 14 residues. Germline V gene lookup returns CDR1 SGHTA and CDR2 FQGNSA. Trimming cost V 4 bases and J 4 bases; bases outside gene matches: 5. CDR3 DNA: TGTGCCAGCAGCTCTCGGGACAGGGCGTACGAGCAGTACTTC. Translated, it gives CASSSRDRAYEQYF. Variable domain in full (rest from reference TRBV7-2 and TRBJ2-7): GAGVSQSPSNKVTEKGKDVELRCDPISGHTALYWYRQSLGQGLEFLIYFQGNSAPDKSGLPSDRFSAERTGGSVSTLTIQRTQQEDSAVYLCASSSRDRAYEQYFGPGTRLTVT.

The V and J genes are TRBV4-3 and TRBJ2-4; 7 positions agree with TRBD1. Germline V gene data show CDR1 as LGHNA and CDR2 as YSLEER. The CDR3 length is 15 residues. The V segment lost 4 bases and the J segment 3 bases; nucleotides outside the gene matches: 6. The CDR3 DNA reads TGCGCCAGCAGCCCAGGCGACAGGGACAAAAACATTCAGTACTTC. Amino acid sequence: CASSPGDRDKNIQYF.

V usage is TRBV5-6 and J usage is TRBJ2-3; 16 positions match TRBD2. The J segment lost 0 bases and the V segment lost 4 bases, leaving 8 bases of the junction unmatched. Germline V gene data show CDR1 as SGHDT and CDR2 as YYEEEE. CDR3 length: 19 residues. In nucleotides, the CDR3 is TGTGCCAGCAGCGATCCGGGACTAGCGGGGGGGAGTAGCACAGATACGCAGTATTTT. It specifies CASSDPGLAGGSSTDTQYF.

V and J are TRBV27 and TRBJ2-1, with 7 bases fitting TRBD2. Germline loops: CDR1 MNHEY, CDR2 SMNVEV (reference sequence). V lost 7 bases and J lost 4; bases outside the gene matches: 4. CDR3 length: 13 residues. DNA for the CDR3: TGTGCCAGCACTCACGGGGGGTACAATGAGCAGTTCTTC. It encodes CASTHGGYNEQFF.

This chain joins TRBV2 and TRBJ1-1, with TRBD1 as a possible D gene (5 bases). V was shortened by 5 bases and J by 3 bases, with 10 bases between the two germline ends. In germline, CDR1 is SNHLY, CDR2 FYNNEI. The CDR3 length is 13 residues. CDR3 sequence: CASSTDSYTEAFF. The CDR3 DNA reads TGTGCCAGCAGTACCGACAGTTACACTGAAGCTTTCTTT.

DNA of the CDR3: TGTGCCAGCAGTTTTTCCCCCAGAATAGGGGGCCAAGCCAAAAACATTCAGTACTTC. As protein: CASSFSPRIGGQAKNIQYF. This sequence joins TRBV28 and TRBJ2-4; 7 bases align to TRBD1. The V gene's germline CDR1 is MDHEN and CDR2 SYDVKM. Germline trimming cut 3 bases from V and 0 bases from J; bases unmatched to any gene: 14. The CDR3 runs 19 residues.

CDR3: CASSNPGGLAETQYF. The CDR3 region has the DNA TGTGCCAGCAGCAACCCCGGCGGGCTAGCAGAGACCCAGTACTTC. This rearrangement joins TRBV7-9 to TRBJ2-5; perhaps TRBD2 as D (5 bases). Deletions cut 5 bases from V and 4 bases from J, with 17 bases between. Germline V gene sequence: CDR1 SEHNR, CDR2 FQNEAQ (reference sequence). The CDR3 has 15 residues.

The DNA for the CDR3 is TGTGCCAGCAGCTTAGAGATCAGGGGGCAGCGGGAAAAACTGTTTTTT. Its translation: CASSLEIRGQREKLFF. J is TRBJ1-4 and V is TRBV11-3, with 8 bases aligning to TRBD1. CDR1 is SGHNT, CDR2 YENEEA, per germline. This CDR3 region has 16 residues. The V and J ends lost 0 bases and 8 bases, in that order; junction bases with no gene match: 8.

The genes are TRBV29-1 and TRBJ1-1; TRBD1 agrees at 8 bases. Trimming at V came to 1 base and at J to 1 base, leaving 5 bases not matched to a gene. Germline V gene data show CDR1 as SQVTM and CDR2 as ANQGSEA. The CDR3 loop spans 15 amino acids. This CDR3 is CSVEAGTGGNTEAFF. The CDR3 nucleotides are TGCAGCGTTGAAGCCGGGACAGGAGGGAACACTGAAGCTTTCTTT.

J is TRBJ2-3 and V is TRBV29-1, with 10 bases identical to TRBD2. CDR3 length: 15 residues. Germline values: CDR1 SQVTM, CDR2 ANQGSEA. After removal of 4 bases from V and 3 bases from J, the junction contained 7 bases not matched to a gene. CDR3 nucleotide sequence: TGCAGCGTTGGACCCAAGCGGGAGGGGACAGATACGCAGTATTTT. It encodes CSVGPKREGTDTQYF.

The table lists this clone with a few counts. The gene calls are TRBV5-1 and TRBJ2-7, with 8 bases identical to TRBD1. CDR1 is SGHRS, CDR2 YFSETQ, per germline. J was trimmed by 4 bases and V by 5 bases; bases with no gene match: 2. This CDR3 is built from 12 residues. The CDR3 coding sequence is TGCGCCAGCAGTCGGACAGGGTACGAGCAGTACTTC. It encodes CASSRTGYEQYF.